In its sample, the clone carrying this TCR beta chain was seen many times. The data were taken from a study of spatial heterogeneity in lung cancer. As for time point: sample taken at primary tumor resection. Unsorted whole RNA of tumor, nontumor lung or frozen PBMC was sequenced. TCRdb re-derived calls from the 5' RACE reads in MiXCR, one entry per CDR3 protein. The table has just over 14,000 distinct CDR3 sequences, 11% seen once. This CDR3 is 14 amino acids long. Germline-derived CDR1 and CDR2 are SNHLY and FYNNEI. The germline V and J ends were trimmed by 7 bases and 0 bases, with 9 bases remaining between them.

The input for sequencing was PBMCs, taken at surgery. The sequence was obtained from a female donor with early-stage non-small cell lung cancer. The chain recombines TRBV2 with TRBJ2-2, with D possibly TRBD1 on 5 matching bases. The CDR3 coding sequence is TGTGCCAGCACTAGGACAACGAACACCGGGGAGCTGTTTTTT. Protein: CASTRTTNTGELFF.